This is a list of T cell receptor beta chains from one sample in a study of shared clonotypes between healthy human individuals. Sequenced by immunoSEQ multiplex PCR; TCRdb stores in-frame clones only, minus some. The data hold around 580,000 clones, with 95% to 98% observed a single time. The sample consisted of naive CD8+ T cells sorted from blood. These receptor sequences come from a young man in good health. Both conserved end residues are trimmed from each CDR3. The size of a clone is reported for some rows only, either as once, few or many, or as a class for expanded clones.

clone_size	v_call	cdr3_aa
.	TRBV4-1	ASSRAGTASGELF
.	TRBV5-1	ASSFGENTEAF
.	TRBV7-6	ASSPGEGSSQETQY
.	TRBV5-6	ASSFQGSETQY
.	TRBV4-3	ASSQVKGTYEQY
.	TRBV5-8	ASSLAGGSRQF
.	TRBV7-9	ASSFLWLGF
.	TRBV5-6	ASSAPATGYNEQF
.	TRBV21-1	ASSKEGGELF
.	TRBV29-1	SVERDTQY
.	TRBV7-9	ASSLPGYTDTQY
.	TRBV5-1	ASTRTGGRTDTQY
.	TRBV14	ASSQVGNTEAF
few	TRBV5-1	ASSLEGSSYEQY
.	TRBV28	ASSYGAYGYT
.	TRBV27	ASGGLAGHEQF
.	TRBV7-6	ASSLNRGATEAF
.	TRBV4-1	ASSQARDTTYEQY
.	TRBV13	ASSLGYPGANEQF
.	TRBV19	ASTAGGRLYEQY
.	TRBV9	ASSEGTSGSSYEQY
.	TRBV6-1	ASSEISWGERYEQY
.	TRBV28	ASSFRDRAHEQF
.	TRBV19	ASSIEGRQTLNTGELF
once	TRBV29-1	SVEGPDRRQETQY
.	TRBV27	ASSLSGGSYEQY
.	TRBV27	ASSFGEIYEQY
.	TRBV4-1	ASSHRQLTAYNEQF
.	TRBV19	ASSIPRKTHNGGYT
.	TRBV5-1	ASSDGQAPGWEQY
.	TRBV29-1	SVRFLADEYNEQF
once	TRBV4-3	ASSQDGPEAART
.	TRBV9	ASSVDGQNQETQY
.	TRBV19	ASSIILAGEQF
.	TRBV6-6	ASTGTSIGAEQY
.	TRBV6-4	ASSDSAGGIDTQY
.	TRBV28	ASSGLAIQETQY
.	TRBV11-2	ASRATGAAYEQY
.	TRBV9	ASSVDKGRDEQY
.	TRBV5-1	ASQTGNSYEQY
.	TRBV7-9	AHPGEGSTGELF
once	TRBV10-2	ASSESPWEQF
once	TRBV5-4	ASSLDRSYEQY
.	TRBV9	ASSVGQGVFREQY
.	TRBV4-3	ASSQAVTGSYEQY
.	TRBV11-2	ASSLGTGYEQY
.	TRBV4-3	ASSPGTGLNTEAF
.	TRBV29-1	SAWGELLAGGPQGYNEQF
.	TRBV6-5	ASSYSGGGEKLF
.	TRBV6-4	ASSEDGSSYNEQF
.	TRBV27	ASSFFSGTDTQY
once	TRBV9	ASSVASSGRPGEQY